This TCR beta chain emerged from a study of blood T cells in healthy people across ages. V gave up 5 bases and J gave up 7 bases, with 18 bases separating them. The CDR3 spans 14 residues. CDR1 is SGHTA, CDR2 FQGNSA, per germline. A second about 7 to 11 cycle PCR used barcoded and J-beta primers. A single record per CDR3 protein comes from TCRdb applying MiXCR to the 5' RACE reads. Of 1.5 million to 2 million distinct CDR3 sequences listed, 28% are singletons. General study findings and limits: Estimated diversity, derived from one million T cells, was regarded as an underestimate. The study found more naive CD4+ cells and higher diversity in long-lived than aged donors.

This clonotype came up many times. Its antigen is still unknown. Sequencing was done on a sample of blood. The sequence derives from a woman aged 25-40 years in good health. This chain joins TRBV7-2 and TRBJ2-7; D is unclear. This CDR3 reads CASSLGLRRGEQYF. CDR3 coding DNA: TGTGCCAGCAGCCTAGGTCTTCGTCGAGGAGAGCAGTACTTC.